This T cell receptor (beta chain) was recorded in a study of shared clonotypes between healthy human individuals. Study-wide points: Clonotypes shared by all four sorted-subset donors had higher generation probabilities than non-shared clonotypes. The study's rarefaction showed incomplete sorted-subset sequencing despite large depth.

Comments on this clone: Its antigen is as yet unknown.

Samples underwent the assay at deep level. Clones were read by immunoSEQ multiplex PCR, and TCRdb kept only the in-frame ones, dropping some. The sample consists of roughly 2.6 million clones, around nine tenths of them appearing once. V was trimmed by 6 bases and J by 4 bases, leaving 16 bases between them. This CDR3 is 15 amino acids long. Germline CDR1 reads SEHNR; CDR2 reads FQNEAQ (reference sequence). Naive CD4+ cells were CD45RA-selected; the remaining cells were memory. This chain joins TRBV7-9 and TRBJ2-1; TRBD2 might be the D (6 bases). Sequenced input: naive CD4+ T cells sorted from blood. Subset specified: CD45RA+ positively selected. The receptor was derived from a man between 18 and 35 years old in good health. The CDR3 DNA reads TGTGCCAGCAGACTAGCAGAGGGGCCTTACAATGAGCAGTTCTTC. It translates to CASRLAEGPYNEQFF. The complete variable domain, with remaining parts taken from reference TRBV7-9 and TRBJ2-1, reads DTGVSQNPRHKITKRGQNVTFRCDPISEHNRLYWYRQTLGQGPEFLTYFQNEAQLEKSRLLSDRFSAERPKGSFSTLEIQRTEQGDSAMYLCASRLAEGPYNEQFFGPGTRLTVL.